Below are 31 T cell receptor beta chains sequenced from a single sample in a study of T cells in Graves' hyperthyroidism and ophthalmopathy. Researchers amplified the TCR beta CDR3 regions from RNA transcripts. First-round RT-PCR of the TCR CDR3 relied on the HTBI primer set. In TCRdb, the multiplex PCR reads were re-called with MiXCR into one record per CDR3 protein. Altogether 500,000 to 650,000 distinct CDR3 sequences are present, over 35% being singletons, with the ten largest covering about two fifths. The source material was peripheral blood or thyroid tissue (not recorded which). The origin of the receptors is an adult woman with Graves' disease, either hyperthyroidism or ophthalmopathy (not recorded which).

The rearrangement uses TRBV7-9 and TRBJ2-1; 8 positions agree with TRBD1. In germline, CDR1 is SEHNR, CDR2 FQNEAQ (reference sequence). The V gene end was trimmed by 4 bases and the J gene end by 8 bases; junction bases not matched to a gene: 10. The CDR3 runs 15 residues. The CDR3 coding sequence is TGTGCCAGCAGCTCGCAGAGGACAGGGCACCATGAGCAGTTCTTC. This translates into CASSSQRTGHHEQFF.

There are many counts of this clonotype. The chain employs TRBV19 and TRBJ1-1; 9 bases map to TRBD1. V shed 5 bases and J 4 bases; nucleotides not matched to a gene: 8. The CDR3 covers 15 residues. Germline values: CDR1 LNHDA, CDR2 SQIVND (reference sequence). The CDR3 loop is CASSFRTGVVTEAFF. CDR3 bases: TGTGCCAGTAGTTTCCGGACAGGGGTTGTCACTGAAGCTTTCTTT.

This clonotype was picked up a small number of times. This rearrangement joins TRBV7-9 to TRBJ1-2, with D perhaps TRBD1 (6 bases). This CDR3 has 14 residues. The V and J ends lost 5 bases and 3 bases respectively, with 13 bases between them. In germline, CDR1 is SEHNR, CDR2 FQNEAQ (reference sequence). The CDR3 spells CASSNTGLDYGYTF. CDR3 nucleotide sequence: TGTGCCAGCAGCAACACAGGGTTGGACTATGGCTACACCTTC.

This clonotype turned up a few times. The rearrangement joins TRBV7-2 to TRBJ2-7; tentative D call: TRBD1 (6 bases). V was pared by 5 bases and J by 6 bases, with 14 bases between. This CDR3 comprises 13 residues. From germline, CDR1 is SGHTA and CDR2 FQGNSA. In nucleotides, the CDR3 is TGTGCCAGCAGCACCACACAGGGTACCGAGCAGTACTTC. This sequence encodes CASSTTQGTEQYF.

This clonotype was picked up a small number of times. The chain links TRBV3-1 to TRBJ1-2, with D possibly being TRBD1 (6 bases). This CDR3 spans 15 amino acids. Germline CDR1 reads LGHDT; CDR2 reads YNNKEL (reference sequence). Trimming removed 4 bases from V and 7 bases from J, with 19 bases in between. In nucleotides, the CDR3 is TGTGCCAGCAGCCTCCTGCGGGCAGGGGATGGTGGCTACACCTTC. Translation gives CASSLLRAGDGGYTF.

The chain has TRBV11-1 and TRBJ1-6; D is possibly TRBD1 (6 bases). V lost 1 base, J lost 8 bases, and 15 bases lay in between. This CDR3 is 16 amino acids long. CDR1 is SGHAT and CDR2 is FQDESV in the germline V gene (reference sequence). The CDR3 sequence: CASSLDVQGGDSPLHF. The CDR3 nucleotides are TGTGCCAGCAGCTTAGATGTACAGGGCGGGGATTCACCCCTCCACTTT.

This clonotype was observed a single time. The gene calls are TRBV20-1 and TRBJ2-5, with D perhaps TRBD1 or TRBD2 (6 bases each). The V gene's germline CDR1 is DFQATT and CDR2 SNEGSKA (reference sequence). The germline V and J ends were trimmed by 5 bases and 5 bases, with 12 bases remaining between them. The CDR3 has 12 residues. The DNA of the CDR3 is TGCAGTGCTCCCGGGGGCCTGGAGACCCAGTACTTC. This translates into CSAPGGLETQYF.

The V gene is TRBV7-2, the J gene TRBJ1-2, with 9 bases identical to TRBD1. Per the germline V gene, CDR1 is SGHTA and CDR2 is FQGNSA. The V gene end was trimmed by 8 bases and the J gene end by 8 bases; junction bases not matched to a gene: 12. This CDR3 contains 14 residues. For the CDR3, the DNA is TGTGCCAGCGGATTAAAACAGGGGGCGGAAGGCTACACCTTC. This codes for CASGLKQGAEGYTF.

The table lists this clonotype with many counts. The rearrangement uses TRBV19 and TRBJ2-2; D may be TRBD1 or TRBD2 (6 bases each). The CDR3 is 15 residues long. The germline V and J ends were trimmed by 2 bases and 7 bases, with 14 bases remaining between them. CDR1 and CDR2 (germline): LNHDA, SQIVND (reference sequence). The CDR3 coding sequence is TGTGCCAGTAGTATACGCTCGGGGGCTGGCGGGGAGCTGTTTTTT. Translated: CASSIRSGAGGELFF.

This clonotype has more than one count but fewer than ten. The chain is built from TRBV11-2 and TRBJ1-4; a weak D match, TRBD1 (5 bases). The CDR3 has 15 amino acids. Per germline, CDR1 SGHAT and CDR2 FQNNGV. V was shortened by 5 bases and J by 8 bases, with 18 bases between the two germline ends. CDR3 protein: CASSPRQTSSEKLFF. In DNA, the CDR3 is TGTGCCAGCAGCCCGAGACAGACCTCCTCGGAAAAACTGTTTTTT.

In its sample, this clonotype was seen many times. This sequence joins TRBV11-2 and TRBJ1-1; no clear D. The CDR3 sequence is 14 residues long. The germline gives CDR1 SGHAT, CDR2 FQNNGV. Trimming stripped 1 base from V and 8 bases from J, with 14 bases between. The CDR3 here is CASSLGGGVPEAFF. For the CDR3, the DNA is TGTGCCAGCAGCTTAGGGGGTGGGGTTCCGGAAGCTTTCTTT.

The CDR3 reads CASSPGGAAPGYTF. The CDR3 nucleotides are TGTGCCAGCAGCCCCGGGGGGGCAGCTCCTGGCTACACCTTC. This rearrangement joins TRBV7-3 to TRBJ1-2; D may be TRBD1 (6 bases). Germline V CDR1 and CDR2: SGHTA, FQGTGA. This CDR3 contains 14 residues. The germline V and J ends were trimmed by 5 bases and 7 bases, with 17 bases remaining between them.

The rearrangement uses TRBV7-2 and TRBJ2-5; tentative D call: TRBD2 (5 bases). The CDR3 totals 15 residues. Germline lookup yields CDR1 SGHTA and CDR2 FQGNSA. The ends were cut back, 1 base at V and 2 bases at J, with 11 bases in the middle. In DNA form, the CDR3 reads TGTGCCAGCAGCTTAGAGTTTCTAGCACAAGAGACCCAGTACTTC. It encodes CASSLEFLAQETQYF.

In its sample, this clonotype was seen a few times. This rearrangement joins TRBV29-1 to TRBJ2-5, with TRBD2 as a possible D gene (5 bases). The germline V and J ends were trimmed by 6 bases and 3 bases, with 14 bases remaining between them. Germline CDR1 reads SQVTM; CDR2 reads ANQGSEA. The CDR3 covers 13 residues. The DNA of the CDR3 is TGCAGCGTGAGAGGGCCGGCGGAAGAGACCCAGTACTTC. The encoded protein is CSVRGPAEETQYF.

This clonotype was observed many times. V gene TRBV14 combines with J gene TRBJ2-7; possibly TRBD1 or TRBD2 for D (5 bases each). V lost 3 bases, J lost 0 bases, and 12 bases lay in between. This CDR3 contains 15 residues. The germline V gene has CDR1 SGHDN and CDR2 FVKESK. The CDR3 is CASSQGTAVSYEQYF. The CDR3, as DNA: TGTGCCAGCAGCCAGGGGACGGCGGTCTCCTACGAGCAGTACTTC.

The V and J genes are TRBV10-3 and TRBJ1-1; a possible D gene is TRBD1 (5 bases). V lost 3 bases and J 1 base, leaving 12 bases between the germline ends. This CDR3 contains 15 residues. Germline loops: CDR1 ENHRY, CDR2 SYGVKD. The CDR3 DNA sequence: TGTGCCATCAGTGACTTTGGGGCGACGAACACTGAAGCTTTCTTT. Protein: CAISDFGATNTEAFF.

The chain employs TRBV29-1 and TRBJ2-2; 10 nucleotides line up with TRBD2. CDR1 SQVTM and CDR2 ANQGSEA come from the germline V gene. Germline trimming cut 7 bases from V and 5 bases from J; bases unmatched to any gene: 7. This CDR3 spans 14 amino acids. CDR3 DNA: TGCAGCGGGGGGGAACTAGCGGGAACCGGGGAGCTGTTTTTT. This translates into CSGGELAGTGELFF.

This clonotype was seen ten or more times. The V call is TRBV20-1, the J call TRBJ2-7; TRBD2 might be the D (5 bases). Trimming stripped 6 bases from V and 7 bases from J, with 22 bases between. Germline CDR1 is DFQATT and CDR2 is SNEGSKA (reference sequence). The CDR3 length is 14 residues. Here the CDR3 reads CSARRGSSYEEQYF. CDR3 DNA: TGCAGTGCCAGGAGAGGGAGCAGTTACGAAGAGCAGTACTTC.

Note on this clonotype: At one end, the junction sequence differs from germline, possibly due to a read error. This rearrangement joins TRBV7-7 to TRBJ2-5; the D gene is possibly TRBD2 (5 bases). CDR1 is SSHAT and CDR2 is FNYEAQ in the germline V gene (reference sequence). This CDR3 region has 14 residues. The chain's CDR3 is CASSLGNVGETQYF. DNA of the CDR3: TGTGCTAGCAGCCTCGGGAACGTTGGGGAGACCCAGTACTTC.

This clonotype was found a few times. V usage is TRBV28 and J usage is TRBJ2-6; 8 nucleotides agree with TRBD2. This CDR3 has 17 amino acids. The J segment lost 0 bases and the V segment lost 2 bases, leaving 3 bases of the junction unmatched. Germline V gives CDR1 MDHEN, CDR2 SYDVKM. CDR3 sequence (DNA): TGTGCCAGCAGTTTAACTAGCGGAGCCTCTGGGGCCAACGTCCTGACTTTC. This gives the protein CASSLTSGASGANVLTF.

V usage is TRBV10-3 and J usage is TRBJ2-7; 9 bases fit TRBD1. Germline V gene data show CDR1 as ENHRY and CDR2 as SYGVKD. V was clipped by 10 bases and J by 4 bases; unmatched bases: 11. CDR3 length: 14 amino acids. CDR3 coding DNA: TGTGCCAGCAGGCAACAGGGGGCGCAGTACGAGCAGTACTTC. Its protein is CASRQQGAQYEQYF.

The rearrangement uses TRBV20-1 and TRBJ2-1; 7 bases agree with TRBD2. Germline-derived CDR1 and CDR2 are DFQATT and SNEGSKA (reference sequence). CDR3 size: 16 residues. J was trimmed by 4 bases and V by 0 bases; bases with no gene match: 9. CDR3: CSARDFLAVGYNEQFF. CDR3 nucleotide sequence: TGCAGTGCTAGAGATTTCCTAGCGGTCGGATACAATGAGCAGTTCTTC.

This clonotype was seen at least ten times. The chain carries TRBV13 and TRBJ2-7; D unclear. CDR3 size: 14 residues. With 1 base removed from V and 3 bases from J, the gap between germline ends came to 10 bases. Germline assignment: CDR1 PRHDT and CDR2 FYEKMQ (reference sequence). The CDR3 is CASSLAQTGYEQYF. DNA of the CDR3: TGTGCCAGCAGCTTAGCCCAGACGGGCTACGAGCAGTACTTC.

The rearrangement uses TRBV4-1 and TRBJ2-2, with D possibly being TRBD2 (6 bases). From germline, CDR1 is MGHRA and CDR2 YSYEKL. The CDR3 has 15 residues. Trimming cost V 5 bases and J 6 bases, with 16 bases left between them. The CDR3, as DNA: TGCGCCAGCAGCTTGGGACTCTATGCCGCCGGGGAGCTGTTTTTT. Its translation: CASSLGLYAAGELFF.

The CDR3: CATSDSSGQRPYEQYF. The CDR3 nucleotides are TGTGCCACCAGTGACTCGTCGGGACAACGGCCCTACGAGCAGTACTTC. The chain is built from TRBV24-1 and TRBJ2-7; D is perhaps TRBD1 (6 bases). V lost 4 bases to trimming and J lost 2 bases, with 17 bases between them. Germline CDR1 and CDR2: KGHDR and SFDVKD. This CDR3 region has 16 residues.

J is TRBJ2-5 and V is TRBV6-1; 10 bases agree with TRBD2. In germline, CDR1 is MNHNS, CDR2 SASEGT. The CDR3 loop spans 15 amino acids. Losses at the gene ends were 5 bases for V and 1 base for J; bases not matched to a gene: 4. CDR3 sequence reads: CASSRLAGPQETQYF. CDR3 bases: TGTGCCAGCAGTCGACTAGCGGGCCCCCAAGAGACCCAGTACTTC.

CDR3 sequence (DNA): TGTGCCACCAGTGACCCGACTAGCGGCACAGATACGCAGTATTTT. This encodes CATSDPTSGTDTQYF. The genes are TRBV24-1 and TRBJ2-3, with 8 bases lining up with TRBD2. The CDR3 loop spans 15 amino acids. Germline assignment: CDR1 KGHDR and CDR2 SFDVKD. Trimming removed 4 bases from V and 1 base from J; junction bases left unmatched: 3.

This clonotype was observed a few times. This chain uses TRBV6-2 or TRBV6-3 with TRBJ2-7; D perhaps matches TRBD2 (5 bases). Deletions cut 5 bases from V and 6 bases from J, with 11 bases between. CDR3 length equals 12 residues. CDR1 is MNHEY and CDR2 is SVGEGT in the germline V gene. This CDR3 is CASSDYRGEQYF. In DNA form, the CDR3 reads TGTGCCAGCAGTGATTACCGGGGCGAGCAGTACTTC.

J is TRBJ2-5 and V is TRBV10-3; D is uncertain. The CDR3 runs to 15 residues. The germline V and J ends were trimmed by 0 bases and 2 bases, with 10 bases remaining between them. CDR1 ENHRY and CDR2 SYGVKD come from the germline V gene. CDR3 amino acids: CAISESSALQETQYF. For the CDR3, the DNA is TGTGCCATCAGTGAGTCCTCGGCACTTCAAGAGACCCAGTACTTC.

The chain combines TRBV5-6 with TRBJ1-2; D is perhaps TRBD1 (6 bases). The length of the CDR3 is 14 residues. Looked up from germline, CDR1 is SGHDT and CDR2 is YYEEEE. V was cut by 2 bases and J by 2 bases, with 10 bases left in between. In DNA, the CDR3 is TGTGCCAGCAGCTTCGAGGGGGGGAACTATGGCTACACCTTC. Amino acid sequence: CASSFEGGNYGYTF.

This clonotype has a count of ten or more. This chain uses TRBV5-1 with TRBJ2-7, with 7 positions matching TRBD1. J lost 0 bases, V lost 4 bases, and 10 bases had no gene match. This CDR3 has 16 amino acids. CDR1 SGHRS and CDR2 YFSETQ come from the germline V gene. The CDR3 loop is CASSPGTVLFSYEQYF. CDR3 bases: TGCGCCAGCAGCCCCGGGACAGTACTATTCTCCTACGAGCAGTACTTC. The full variable domain, completed using reference TRBV5-1 and TRBJ2-7, is KAGVTQTPRYLIKTRGQQVTLSCSPISGHRSVSWYQQTPGQGLQFLFEYFSETQRNKGNFPGRFSGRQFSNSRSEMNVSTLELGDSALYLCASSPGTVLFSYEQYFGPGTRLTVT.